Sequencing of this T cell receptor beta chain was carried out in a study of blood T cell repertoires in COVID-19. Here immunoSEQ multiplex PCR was the method, and the copy in TCRdb shows in-frame clones only, minus some. The data show about 190,000 clones, approximately 80% seen once. Germline loops: CDR1 SGDLS, CDR2 YYNGEE. This CDR3 is 13 amino acids long. The V end lost 2 bases, the J end lost 4 bases, and 7 bases lay between the germline ends. Sequenced: peripheral blood. The V gene is TRBV9, the J gene TRBJ1-5, with unresolved D. The sequence was obtained from a woman aged 45-65 years with acute or convalescent COVID-19. CDR3 residues: CASSVGENQPQHF. The CDR3 bases are TGTGCCAGCAGCGTCGGGGAGAATCAGCCCCAGCATTTT.